What follows are 7 T cell receptor beta chains derived from one specimen sequenced in a study of early T cells in non-severe SARS-CoV-2 infection. Via MiXCR, TCRdb re-called the 5' RACE reads, giving one row per CDR3 protein. In the table there are 60,000 or so distinct CDR3 sequences, 8.9% of which are singletons. The specimen was whole blood. Receptors originate from an adult who was a healthcare worker with PCR-confirmed SARS-CoV-2 infection or an uninfected control (not recorded which).

This chain joins TRBV9 and TRBJ2-7; TRBD2 matches 7 bases. J was trimmed by 6 bases and V by 3 bases; bases with no gene match: 12. The length of the CDR3 is 15 residues. Germline CDR1 and CDR2: SGDLS and YYNGEE. The CDR3 nucleotides are TGTGCCAGCAGCGCGTTTGTGGCGGGAGTGAGCGAGCAGTACTTC. The encoded protein is CASSAFVAGVSEQYF.

The sample holds many counts of this clonotype. The chain employs TRBV7-8 and TRBJ2-7, with TRBD2 identical over 7 bases. CDR3 size: 14 residues. Germline V gives CDR1 SGHVS, CDR2 FQNEAQ. V lost 5 bases to trimming and J lost 2 bases; unmatched junction nucleotides: 6. The CDR3 coding sequence is TGTGCCAGCAGCCCCCAAGCGGGGCCCTACGAGCAGTACTTC. It encodes CASSPQAGPYEQYF.

The rearrangement joins TRBV5-4 to TRBJ1-1; possibly TRBD1 for D (6 bases). The V and J ends lost 1 base and 2 bases respectively, with 15 bases between them. CDR3 length equals 16 residues. Germline V CDR1 and CDR2: SGHNT, YYREEE (reference sequence). CDR3 bases: TGTGCCAGCAGCTTGAAAGGGGGAGGCTCTAACACTGAAGCTTTCTTT. Translating it yields CASSLKGGGSNTEAFF.

The gene calls are TRBV12-3 or TRBV12-4 and TRBJ2-3; TRBD2 agrees at 7 bases. V gave up 8 bases and J gave up 3 bases; unmatched junction bases: 5. This CDR3 spans 13 amino acids. The CDR3 DNA is TGTGCCAGCCGGGGGGTGGGTACAGATACGCAGTATTTT. Its protein is CASRGVGTDTQYF.

At least ten counts were recorded for this clonotype. This chain connects TRBV6-6 to TRBJ1-4; 7 bases match TRBD1. The CDR3 runs to 15 residues. Trimming at V came to 6 bases and at J to 3 bases, leaving 7 bases not matched to a gene. Germline CDR1 MNHNY, CDR2 SVGAGI (reference sequence). CDR3 coding DNA: TGTGCCAGCAGCCGGGCGGACAGGTCTAATGAAAAACTGTTTTTT. Its protein is CASSRADRSNEKLFF.

This clonotype was observed a handful of times. The chain couples TRBV9 to TRBJ1-6, with D unclear. Looked up from germline, CDR1 is SGDLS and CDR2 is YYNGEE. V gave up 0 bases and J gave up 10 bases, with 14 bases separating them. The length of the CDR3 is 15 residues. The CDR3 DNA follows: TGTGCCAGCAGCGTAGGGTGGGATAGCGGGTCACCCCTCCACTTT. Its protein is CASSVGWDSGSPLHF.

This clonotype was observed at least ten times. The chain uses TRBV20-1 and TRBJ2-1; D gene unclear. This CDR3 has 15 residues. V was clipped by 6 bases and J by 8 bases, with 23 bases between them. CDR1 and CDR2 (germline): DFQATT, SNEGSKA (reference sequence). The CDR3 coding sequence is TGCAGTGCGAGGTCAGGACGGGTTGCTCGAGATGAGCAGTTCTTC. Amino acids: CSARSGRVARDEQFF.